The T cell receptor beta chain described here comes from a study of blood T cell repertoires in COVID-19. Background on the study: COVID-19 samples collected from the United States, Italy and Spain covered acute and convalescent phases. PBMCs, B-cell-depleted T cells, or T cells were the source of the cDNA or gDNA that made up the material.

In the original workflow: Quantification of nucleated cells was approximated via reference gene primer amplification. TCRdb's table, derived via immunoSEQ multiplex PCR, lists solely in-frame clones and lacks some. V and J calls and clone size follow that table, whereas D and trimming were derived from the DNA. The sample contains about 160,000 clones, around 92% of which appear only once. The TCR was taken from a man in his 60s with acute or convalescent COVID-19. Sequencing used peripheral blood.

CDR3 nucleotides: TGTGCCAGCTCACCCGTGGTGAGTGTCACAGATACGCAGTATTTT. Protein sequence: CASSPVVSVTDTQYF. J is TRBJ2-3 and V is TRBV18; D is unresolved. This CDR3 spans 15 amino acids. CDR1 is KGHSH, CDR2 LQKENI, per germline. V dropped 3 bases and J dropped 2 bases, with 12 bases sitting between them.